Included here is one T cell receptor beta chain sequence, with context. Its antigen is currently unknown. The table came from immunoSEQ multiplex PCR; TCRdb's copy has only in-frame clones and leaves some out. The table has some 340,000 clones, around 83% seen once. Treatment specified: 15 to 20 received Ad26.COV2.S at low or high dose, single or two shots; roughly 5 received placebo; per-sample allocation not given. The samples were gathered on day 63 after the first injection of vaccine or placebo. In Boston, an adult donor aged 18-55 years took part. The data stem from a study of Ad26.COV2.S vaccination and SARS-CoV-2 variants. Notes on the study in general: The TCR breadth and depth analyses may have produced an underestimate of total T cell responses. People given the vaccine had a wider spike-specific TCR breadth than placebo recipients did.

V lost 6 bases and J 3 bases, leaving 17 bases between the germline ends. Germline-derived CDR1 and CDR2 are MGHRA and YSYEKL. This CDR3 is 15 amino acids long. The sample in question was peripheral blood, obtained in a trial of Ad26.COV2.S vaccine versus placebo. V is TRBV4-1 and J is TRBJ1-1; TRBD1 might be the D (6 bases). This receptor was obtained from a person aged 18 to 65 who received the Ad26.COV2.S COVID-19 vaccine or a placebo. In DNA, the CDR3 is TGCGCCAGCAGACATACGGGGCAGGGGCACACTGAAGCTTTCTTT. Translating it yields CASRHTGQGHTEAFF.